These T cell receptor beta chains were read from a single sample in a study of response to subunit inactivated influenza vaccine. One entry per CDR3 protein results from TCRdb running MiXCR on the RT-PCR reads. The sample has just over 300,000 distinct CDR3 sequences, 22% seen once; the top ten hold approximately 10%. The starting material was PBMCs from blood, obtained around 22 months after vaccination. The receptor source for this set is a man aged 45 to 70 who received an inactivated influenza vaccine. Both conserved end residues are part of each CDR3. D genes are given only for firm matches. Rows give clone size only sometimes, using once, few, many, or a class for an expanded clone.

many,.,TRBV29-1,TRBJ1-1,CSAGQLNTEAFF,TGCAGCGCCGGACAACTGAACACTGAAGCTTTCTTT
few,.,TRBV5-1,TRBJ2-4,CASSLEAIQYF,TGCGCCAGCAGCTTGGAAGCCATTCAGTACTTC
few,.,TRBV5-1,TRBJ1-1,CASSLAGGSGNTEAFF,TGCGCCAGCAGCTTGGCCGGGGGTTCTGGGAACACTGAAGCTTTCTTT
once,TRBD2,TRBV29-1,TRBJ2-3,CSDGGASDTQYF,TGCAGCGACGGGGGGGCCTCAGATACGCAGTATTTT
.,.,TRBV12-3/TRBV12-4,TRBJ2-1,CASSFANEQFF,TGTGCCAGCAGTTTCGCGAATGAGCAGTTCTTC
.,TRBD2,TRBV29-1,TRBJ2-5,CSVDPSGRETQYF,TGCAGCGTTGACCCAAGCGGGAGAGAGACCCAGTACTTC
few,.,TRBV6-5,TRBJ2-2,CASSYSSRKGAGELFF,TGTGCCAGCAGTTACTCTTCCCGTAAGGGCGCCGGGGAGCTGTTTTTT
.,TRBD2,TRBV7-2,TRBJ2-1,CASSPLWIAGVNEQFF,TGTGCCAGCAGTCCCCTTTGGATAGCGGGAGTCAATGAGCAGTTCTTC
.,.,TRBV27,TRBJ1-5,CASSFSRQSNQPQHF,TGTGCCAGCAGTTTTAGTCGGCAGAGCAATCAGCCCCAGCATTTT
.,.,TRBV29-1,TRBJ2-4,CSVEGRGVGDIQYF,TGCAGCGTTGAAGGTCGGGGCGTGGGGGACATTCAGTACTTC
.,TRBD2,TRBV15,TRBJ2-5,CATSRETGGETQYF,TGTGCCACCAGCAGAGAAACGGGAGGAGAGACCCAGTACTTC
.,TRBD1,TRBV5-1,TRBJ2-1,CASSLEGTASYNEQFF,TGCGCCAGCAGCTTGGAGGGGACAGCTTCCTACAATGAGCAGTTCTTC
many,.,TRBV5-1,TRBJ2-1,CASSPEGHEQFF,TGCGCCAGCAGCCCGGAGGGGCATGAGCAGTTCTTC
.,.,TRBV20-1,TRBJ1-1,CSAAAGGTEAFF,TGCAGTGCCGCGGCGGGTGGGACTGAAGCTTTCTTT
.,.,TRBV28,TRBJ2-7,CASRIQQFLSPGVRPGEQYF,TGTGCCAGCAGAATCCAGCAGTTTTTGTCTCCGGGAGTTAGGCCAGGCGAGCAGTACTTC
.,TRBD1,TRBV16,TRBJ2-7,CASSPRTGGSYEQYF,TGTGCCAGCAGCCCCCGCACAGGGGGTTCCTACGAGCAGTACTTC
many,.,TRBV7-9,TRBJ1-1,CASSLEGVTEAFF,TGTGCCAGCAGCTTAGAAGGGGTCACTGAAGCTTTCTTT
few,.,TRBV19,TRBJ1-1,CASSTLGGGKPNTEAFF,TGTGCCAGTAGTACCCTGGGAGGGGGGAAACCGAACACTGAAGCTTTCTTT
few,.,TRBV7-2,TRBJ1-1,CASSLAWQGSEAFF,TGTGCCAGCAGCTTAGCCTGGCAAGGTTCGGAAGCTTTCTTT